This T cell receptor (beta chain) was captured in a study of identical twins. Study-wide results and limits: The models systematically underestimated how much out-of-frame TCR alpha was shared in monozygotic twins. Within beta out-of-frame sequences, the excess sharing observed between twins was weaker. Conclusions were drawn cross-sectionally by statistical analysis, without following the same donors.

This clonotype was recorded many times. Its antigen is as yet unknown. This CDR3 region has 15 residues. Germline CDR1 DFQATT, CDR2 SNEGSKA (reference sequence). V trimming: 1 base; J trimming: 4 bases; junction bases outside the gene matches: 8. A universal primer binding site was introduced by template switching. The final cDNA contained unique molecular identifiers. TCRdb recomputed calls from the 5' RACE reads with MiXCR, one row per CDR3 protein. This sample carries some 300,000 distinct CDR3 sequences, roughly an eighth of them seen once, and the ten largest clones take 6% to 9%. The same sample was also studied in work on yellow fever vaccine responses in identical twins.

What was sequenced was CD8+ T cells sorted from blood. The chain is built from TRBV20-1 and TRBJ2-7, with 9 bases lining up with TRBD2. The sequence was collected from a woman under 30 in good health. The CDR3 loop is CSARGLAESNYEQYV. In DNA, the CDR3 is TGCAGTGCTAGAGGACTAGCGGAGTCCAATTACGAGCAGTACGTC.